These 20 T cell receptor beta chains share one sample of origin, sequenced in a study of shared clonotypes between healthy human individuals. Profiling relied on immunoSEQ multiplex PCR, and the TCRdb table lists in-frame clones only, not all of them. This repertoire shows around 2,100,000 clones, about 95% found once; its top ten account for approximately 1%. Terminally differentiated effector memory CD45RA+ cells were left out of the naive CD8 fraction, which was CD45RO-negative and positively selected for CCR7. Sequenced material: naive CD8+ T cells sorted from blood. Receptors originate from a man between 18 and 29 years old in good health.

The chain is built from TRBV4-1 and TRBJ2-5, with 13 bases identical to TRBD2. Losses at the gene ends were 4 bases for V and 4 bases for J; bases not matched to a gene: 6. CDR1 is MGHRA and CDR2 is YSYEKL in the germline V gene. This CDR3 spans 16 amino acids. The CDR3: CASSRTSGRAGETQYF. CDR3 coding DNA: TGCGCCAGCAGCCGTACTAGCGGGAGGGCTGGAGAGACCCAGTACTTC.

The sample holds one count of this clone. The chain recombines TRBV11-2 with TRBJ2-5; D possibly corresponds to TRBD2 (6 bases). CDR1 SGHAT and CDR2 FQNNGV come from the germline V gene. CDR3 length: 13 amino acids. V lost 7 bases and J lost 5, with 14 bases in between. The DNA of the CDR3 is TGTGCCAGCACCCCCGGGGGAGGCGAGACCCAGTACTTC. It codes for CASTPGGGETQYF.

The V call is TRBV4-3, the J call TRBJ2-7; TRBD2 matches 14 bases. CDR1 is LGHNA, CDR2 YSLEER, per germline. V trimming: 4 bases; J trimming: 5 bases; junction bases outside the gene matches: 4. This CDR3 is 15 amino acids long. The CDR3 is CASSLGTSGSDEQYF. In DNA form, the CDR3 reads TGCGCCAGCAGCCTCGGGACTAGCGGGAGTGACGAGCAGTACTTC.

The rearrangement links TRBV5-1 to TRBJ2-2; TRBD1 might be the D (5 bases). V shed 1 base and J shed 4 bases, with 11 bases lying between them. The germline V gene has CDR1 SGHRS and CDR2 YFSETQ. The CDR3 runs 15 residues. The CDR3 sequence: CASSLSREVTGELFF. The CDR3 nucleotides read TGCGCCAGCAGCTTGTCCAGGGAAGTCACCGGGGAGCTGTTTTTT.

The chain carries TRBV7-9 and TRBJ1-2; the D gene is possibly TRBD1 (6 bases). This CDR3 has 14 residues. Germline loops: CDR1 SEHNR, CDR2 FQNEAQ (reference sequence). The V and J ends lost 1 base and 9 bases respectively, with 15 bases between them. This chain's CDR3 is CASSLVTGSYRYTF. The CDR3 nucleotides are TGTGCCAGCAGCTTAGTAACAGGGAGTTATCGCTACACCTTC.

This rearrangement joins TRBV2 to TRBJ2-1; TRBD2 might be the D (7 bases). There are 13 residues in the CDR3. CDR1 and CDR2 (germline): SNHLY, FYNNEI. The CDR3 DNA sequence: TGTGGCCCCGGGGGGCCGCTTGTCGATGAGCAGTTCTTC. Translated, it gives CGPGGPLVDEQFF.

The chain couples TRBV9 to TRBJ1-1; D is possibly TRBD1 (6 bases). Germline V lookup: CDR1 SGDLS, CDR2 YYNGEE. This CDR3 spans 14 amino acids. V was trimmed by 6 bases and J by 1 base, leaving 13 bases between them. CDR3 nucleotide sequence: TGTGCCAGCACCCCAGAGGGGGGGAACACTGAAGCTTTCTTT. It translates to CASTPEGGNTEAFF.

Concerning this clone itself: The same CDR3 also results from other DNA sequences found in this sample. The chain combines TRBV6-5 with TRBJ2-1; D possibly corresponds to TRBD1 (5 bases). Trimming removed 5 bases from V and 0 bases from J, with 11 bases in between. This CDR3 region has 15 residues. Germline V gene lookup returns CDR1 MNHEY and CDR2 SVGAGI. The CDR3 reads CASSPTVSSYNEQFF. The CDR3 DNA sequence: TGTGCCAGCAGTCCGACAGTGAGCTCCTACAATGAGCAGTTCTTC.

The gene calls are TRBV6-5 and TRBJ2-7; TRBD2 agrees at 13 bases. From germline, CDR1 is MNHEY and CDR2 SVGAGI. The length of the CDR3 is 15 residues. Losses at the gene ends were 4 bases for V and 5 bases for J; bases not matched to a gene: 5. The DNA of the CDR3 is TGTGCCAGCAGTTCCGCGGGACTAGCGGGAAACGAGCAGTACTTC. Translating it yields CASSSAGLAGNEQYF.

V gene TRBV7-9 combines with J gene TRBJ1-1, with TRBD1 as a possible D gene (5 bases). V was cut by 3 bases and J by 4 bases, with 12 bases left in between. CDR1 and CDR2 (germline): SEHNR, FQNEAQ (reference sequence). This CDR3 comprises 14 residues. CDR3 bases: TGTGCCAGCAGCTTCGGGGGAGAGGGCACTGAAGCTTTCTTT. It yields the protein CASSFGGEGTEAFF.

J is TRBJ1-2 and V is TRBV29-1; 7 bases match TRBD1. Germline trimming cut 5 bases from V and 3 bases from J; bases unmatched to any gene: 6. The germline gives CDR1 SQVTM, CDR2 ANQGSEA. The CDR3 length is 13 residues. CDR3 bases: TGCAGCGTTTGGGACAGAGAGGACTATGGCTACACCTTC. Protein: CSVWDREDYGYTF.

The rearrangement uses TRBV4-1 and TRBJ1-5, with a possible D match to TRBD1 (5 bases). Germline values: CDR1 MGHRA, CDR2 YSYEKL. The CDR3 spans 15 residues. The V end was cut by 3 bases, the J end by 2 bases, with 11 bases between. CDR3 DNA sequence: TGCGCCAGCAGCCATATTTGGGACGGCAATCAGCCCCAGCATTTT. Its translation is CASSHIWDGNQPQHF.

The chain joins TRBV4-1 to TRBJ2-3; TRBD2 aligns across 11 bases. V was pared by 0 bases and J by 0 bases, with 8 bases of the junction left unmatched. The germline gives CDR1 MGHRA, CDR2 YSYEKL. This CDR3 is 19 amino acids long. This CDR3 reads CASSQDLLAGGTSTDTQYF. DNA for the CDR3: TGCGCCAGCAGCCAAGATCTCCTAGCGGGGGGAACTAGCACAGATACGCAGTATTTT.

The chain has TRBV4-3 and TRBJ1-2; D remains ambiguous. The CDR3 is made up of 14 amino acids. From germline, CDR1 is LGHNA and CDR2 YSLEER. The ends were cut back, 0 bases at V and 6 bases at J, with 11 bases in the middle. The CDR3 DNA reads as TGCGCCAGCAGCCAAGATTTGAGCATCGATGGCTACACCTTC. It yields the protein CASSQDLSIDGYTF.

V is TRBV5-1 and J is TRBJ2-3, with D possibly matching TRBD1 (6 bases). This CDR3 region has 14 residues. V lost 4 bases to trimming and J lost 10 bases, with 19 bases between them. Germline CDR1 is SGHRS and CDR2 is YFSETQ. For the CDR3, the DNA is TGCGCCAGCAGCCTAATTAGGGACACCGATGCGCAGTATTTT. This encodes CASSLIRDTDAQYF.

This sequence joins TRBV6-1 and TRBJ1-1; 8 nucleotides line up with TRBD1. J lost 3 bases, V lost 6 bases, and 6 bases had no gene match. There are 14 residues in the CDR3. The germline CDR1 and CDR2 sequences are MNHNS and SASEGT. The CDR3 DNA reads TGTGCCAGCAGCTTTGACAGGGGTTACACTGAAGCTTTCTTT. It yields the protein CASSFDRGYTEAFF.

CDR3 protein: CASSYRGGTNEKLFF. In DNA, the CDR3 is TGTGCCAGCAGTTACCGTGGGGGAACTAATGAAAAACTGTTTTTT. The chain combines TRBV6-5 with TRBJ1-4; a possible D gene is TRBD1 (5 bases). Germline assignment: CDR1 MNHEY and CDR2 SVGAGI. Trimming left V 2 bases short and J 1 base short, with 8 bases between. The CDR3 is made up of 15 amino acids.

The CDR3: CASGPQSIAGGRYEQYF. In DNA form, the CDR3 reads TGTGCTAGTGGCCCCCAATCCATAGCGGGAGGGCGCTACGAGCAGTACTTC. The V gene is TRBV12-5, the J gene TRBJ2-7, with 11 nucleotides matching TRBD2. Trimming at V came to 6 bases and at J to 3 bases, leaving 13 bases not matched to a gene. Germline assignment: CDR1 LGHNT and CDR2 FRNRAP. This CDR3 comprises 17 residues.

The chain is built from TRBV30 and TRBJ1-3; perhaps TRBD1 as D (5 bases). The CDR3 loop spans 19 amino acids. Germline V CDR1 and CDR2: GTSNPN, SVGIG (reference sequence). Trimming shortened V by 0 bases and J by 0 bases, and 21 bases separated the two germline ends. In DNA form, the CDR3 reads TGTGCCTGGAGTGTACTACCCCGGGGCCCGGAAATCTCTGGAAACACCATATATTTT. Its translation: CAWSVLPRGPEISGNTIYF. The entire variable domain, with the rest obtained from reference TRBV30 and TRBJ1-3, is as follows: SQTIHQWPATLVQPVGSPLSLECTVEGTSNPNLYWYRQAAGRGLQLLFYSVGIGQISSEVPQNLSASRPQDRQFILSSKKLLLSDSGFYLCAWSVLPRGPEISGNTIYFGEGSWLTVV.

Comments on this clone: Distinct nucleotide sequences in the sample also encode this CDR3. The V call is TRBV7-2, the J call TRBJ2-7; no firm D call. CDR1 is SGHTA and CDR2 is FQGNSA in the germline V gene. The CDR3 totals 13 residues. V was cut by 4 bases and J by 2 bases, with 9 bases left in between. The CDR3 nucleotides are TGTGCCAGCAGCTCAGGCGTTGCCTACGAGCAGTACTTC. Amino acids: CASSSGVAYEQYF.